These T cell receptor beta chains were read from a single sample in a study of human T cells and chemical hapten exposure. One entry per CDR3 protein, called by TCRdb with MiXCR from the RACE reads. The sample contains about 140,000 distinct CDR3 sequences, 10% to 15% of which appear only once. The sequencing here drew on whole blood, taken in connection with sensitization to the hapten diphenylcyclopropenone (DPC). The receptor set was obtained from a woman between 45 and 65 years old with alopecia areata. Some clones in this sample may be carry-over from other donors' samples. Each CDR3 is given with its conserved first and last residue. D genes are given only for firm matches. Clone size is stated in some rows and not others, as once, few, many or a class when expanded.

d_call,clone_size,j_call,v_call,cdr3_aa,cdr3_nt
TRBD1,NA,TRBJ1-5,TRBV7-2,CASSTGTGINQPQHF,TGTGCCAGCAGCACCGGGACAGGGATCAATCAGCCCCAGCATTTT
TRBD1,few,TRBJ2-3,TRBV7-2,CASTRGTGLYTDTQYF,TGTGCCAGCACCCGGGGGACAGGGTTATACACAGATACGCAGTATTTT
TRBD2,NA,TRBJ2-1,TRBV28,CASTTTTGLAGYNEQFF,TGTGCCAGCACGACCACAACGGGACTAGCGGGTTACAATGAGCAGTTCTTC
TRBD2,NA,TRBJ2-5,TRBV3-1,CASSRRGLAGGPTRETQYF,TGTGCCAGCAGCCGGCGCGGACTAGCGGGAGGGCCAACTCGAGAGACCCAGTACTTC
NA,NA,TRBJ2-1,TRBV5-1,CASSRDPYNEQFF,TGCGCCAGCAGCAGGGACCCATACAATGAGCAGTTCTTC
NA,NA,TRBJ1-5,TRBV18,CASSPAQGINQPQHF,TGTGCCAGCTCACCGGCACAGGGCATAAATCAGCCCCAGCATTTT
NA,many,TRBJ2-7,TRBV28,CASSPAYEQYF,TGTGCCAGCAGTCCCGCCTACGAGCAGTACTTC
NA,many,TRBJ1-6,TRBV11-3,CASSLSRDYNSPLHF,TGTGCCAGCAGCTTGTCCCGGGATTATAATTCACCCCTCCACTTT
TRBD2,NA,TRBJ2-1,TRBV25-1,CASSESQSTSGSYNEQFF,TGTGCCAGCAGTGAATCCCAATCCACTAGCGGGAGTTACAATGAGCAGTTCTTC
NA,NA,TRBJ1-3,TRBV7-8,CASSLLITGNTIYF,TGTGCCAGCAGCTTATTAATAACGGGAAACACCATATATTTT
TRBD1,NA,TRBJ1-1,TRBV7-3,CASSLRQGAERTEAFF,TGTGCCAGCAGCTTAAGACAGGGGGCCGAGAGGACTGAAGCTTTCTTT
NA,few,TRBJ2-3,TRBV28,CASRPEGPDTQYF,TGTGCCAGCAGGCCCGAGGGACCAGATACGCAGTATTTT
TRBD2,few,TRBJ2-5,TRBV6-1,CASSPPPSLAGGVPETQYF,TGTGCCAGCAGCCCTCCCCCCTCTCTAGCGGGAGGGGTTCCAGAGACCCAGTACTTC
TRBD2,NA,TRBJ2-5,TRBV9,CASSGAGVMETQYF,TGTGCCAGCAGCGGAGCGGGAGTCATGGAGACCCAGTACTTC
TRBD2,many,TRBJ2-2,TRBV7-2,CASSRSGGRGSGELFF,TGTGCCAGCAGCCGGAGCGGCGGGAGGGGGTCCGGGGAGCTGTTTTTT
NA,few,TRBJ2-6,TRBV25-1,CASWAGIGSGANVLTF,TGTGCCAGCTGGGCAGGGATAGGCTCTGGGGCCAACGTCCTGACTTTC
NA,NA,TRBJ2-5,TRBV5-4,CASSGGTLQETQYF,TGTGCCAGCAGCGGGGGGACACTCCAAGAGACCCAGTACTTC
TRBD2,NA,TRBJ2-7,TRBV28,CASSPLGTSSYEQYF,TGTGCCAGCAGTCCTTTGGGGACTAGCTCCTACGAGCAGTACTTC
TRBD1,few,TRBJ1-4,TRBV27,CASSPQGVNEKLFF,TGTGCCAGCAGTCCACAGGGGGTTAATGAAAAACTGTTTTTT
NA,few,TRBJ2-4,TRBV20-1,CSARAGTDQYF,TGCAGTGCTAGAGCCGGGACGGATCAGTACTTC
TRBD2,NA,TRBJ2-1,TRBV20-1,CSARDRLAGGLSYNEQFF,TGCAGTGCTAGAGATAGGCTAGCGGGAGGGCTGTCGTACAATGAGCAGTTCTTC
TRBD1,few,TRBJ2-2,TRBV12-3/TRBV12-4,CASSLRGGGYAGELFF,TGTGCCAGCAGTTTACGAGGGGGCGGGTATGCCGGGGAGCTGTTTTTT
NA,many,TRBJ2-1,TRBV5-1,CASMPGEYNEQFF,TGCGCCAGCATGCCCGGAGAATACAATGAGCAGTTCTTC
TRBD2,NA,TRBJ2-1,TRBV18,CASSPQQWTSGSKNEQFF,TGTGCCAGCTCACCACAGCAGTGGACTAGCGGGAGTAAGAATGAGCAGTTCTTC
TRBD2,NA,TRBJ2-3,TRBV12-3/TRBV12-4,CASSLELLAGEGTDTQYF,TGTGCCAGCAGTTTGGAATTACTAGCGGGGGAGGGCACAGATACGCAGTATTTT
NA,NA,TRBJ1-6,TRBV11-2,CASRPGRVNSPLHF,TGTGCCAGCAGACCAGGACGGGTTAATTCACCCCTCCACTTT
TRBD1,many,TRBJ2-5,TRBV5-4,CASTLEDRSETQYF,TGTGCCAGCACTCTCGAGGACAGGTCGGAGACCCAGTACTTC